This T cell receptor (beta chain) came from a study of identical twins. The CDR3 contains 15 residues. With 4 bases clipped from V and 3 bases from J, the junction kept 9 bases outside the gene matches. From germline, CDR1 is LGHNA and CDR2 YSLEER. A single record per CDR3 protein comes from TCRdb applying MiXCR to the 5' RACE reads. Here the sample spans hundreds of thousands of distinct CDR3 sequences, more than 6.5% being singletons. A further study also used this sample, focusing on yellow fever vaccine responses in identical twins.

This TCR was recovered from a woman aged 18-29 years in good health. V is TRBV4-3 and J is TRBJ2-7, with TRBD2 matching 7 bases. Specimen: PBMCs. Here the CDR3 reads CASSPSVGGGYEQYF. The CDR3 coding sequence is TGCGCCAGCAGCCCCTCTGTGGGGGGGGGCTACGAGCAGTACTTC.